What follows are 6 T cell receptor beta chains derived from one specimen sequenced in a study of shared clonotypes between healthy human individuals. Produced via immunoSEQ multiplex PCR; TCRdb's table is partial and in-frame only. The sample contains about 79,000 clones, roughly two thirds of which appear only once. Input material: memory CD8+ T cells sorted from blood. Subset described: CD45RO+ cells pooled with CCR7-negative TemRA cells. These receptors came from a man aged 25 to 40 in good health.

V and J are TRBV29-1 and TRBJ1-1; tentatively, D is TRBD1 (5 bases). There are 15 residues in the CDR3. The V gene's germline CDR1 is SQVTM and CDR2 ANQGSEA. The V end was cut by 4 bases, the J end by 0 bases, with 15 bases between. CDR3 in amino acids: CSVGAGWAMNTEAFF. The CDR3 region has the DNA TGCAGCGTTGGGGCAGGGTGGGCAATGAACACTGAAGCTTTCTTT.

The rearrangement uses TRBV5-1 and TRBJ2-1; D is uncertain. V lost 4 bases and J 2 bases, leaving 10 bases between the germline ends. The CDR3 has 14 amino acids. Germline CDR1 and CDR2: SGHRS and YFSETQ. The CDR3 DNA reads TGCGCCAGCAGCCCGGACCTGACCTACAATGAGCAGTTCTTC. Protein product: CASSPDLTYNEQFF.

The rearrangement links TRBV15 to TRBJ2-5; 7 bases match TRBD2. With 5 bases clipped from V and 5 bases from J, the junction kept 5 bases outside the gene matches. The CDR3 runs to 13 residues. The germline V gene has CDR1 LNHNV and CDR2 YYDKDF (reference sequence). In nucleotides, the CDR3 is TGTGCCACCAGCCCTGGGACTATTGAGACCCAGTACTTC. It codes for CATSPGTIETQYF.

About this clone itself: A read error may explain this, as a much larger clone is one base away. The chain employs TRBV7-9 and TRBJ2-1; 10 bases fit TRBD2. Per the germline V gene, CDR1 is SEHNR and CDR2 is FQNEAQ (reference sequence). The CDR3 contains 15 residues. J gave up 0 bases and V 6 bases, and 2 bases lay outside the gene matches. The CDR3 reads CASRSSGSSYNEQFF. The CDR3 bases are TGTGCCAGCAGGTCTAGCGGGAGCTCCTACAATGAGCAGTTCTTC. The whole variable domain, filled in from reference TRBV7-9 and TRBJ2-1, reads DTGVSQNPRHKITKRGQNVTFRCDPISEHNRLYWYRQTLGQGPEFLTYFQNEAQLEKSRLLSDRFSAERPKGSFSTLEIQRTEQGDSAMYLCASRSSGSSYNEQFFGPGTRLTVL.

The CDR3 here is CSGLQVNYGYTF. The DNA of the CDR3 is TGCAGCGGGCTCCAGGTTAACTATGGCTACACCTTC. The V call is TRBV29-1, the J call TRBJ1-2; D unclear. This CDR3 contains 12 residues. The V end lost 7 bases, the J end lost 1 base, and 10 bases lay between the germline ends. The V gene's germline CDR1 is SQVTM and CDR2 ANQGSEA.

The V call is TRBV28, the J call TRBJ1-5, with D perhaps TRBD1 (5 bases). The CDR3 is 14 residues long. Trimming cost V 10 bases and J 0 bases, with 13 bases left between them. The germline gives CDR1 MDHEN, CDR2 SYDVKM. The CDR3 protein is CATLGVLSNQPQHF. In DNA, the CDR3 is TGTGCCACCCTGGGGGTTCTTAGCAATCAGCCCCAGCATTTT.